A selection of T cell receptor beta chains follows, all from one sample in a study of blood T cell repertoires in COVID-19. Libraries were prepared by immunoSEQ multiplex PCR; TCRdb keeps only in-frame clonotypes and omits some of them. There are roughly 150,000 clones in the sample; over 70% occur only once, and 0.5% to 0.65% lies in the top ten. The sequencing sample was made of peripheral blood. The receptors shown here come from a man in his 60s with acute or convalescent COVID-19. Each CDR3 is given with its conserved first and last residue. Fields, in order: V gene, D gene, J gene, clone size, CDR3 protein, CDR3 DNA. A D gene is named only where the DNA matches it firmly. The size field is filled for only some rows; it gives once, few, many or a size class.

TRBV5-6,NA,TRBJ2-6,NA,CASSFRSGAGANVLTF,TGTGCCAGCAGTTTTCGCTCGGGGGCTGGGGCCAACGTCCTGACTTTC
TRBV5-6,NA,TRBJ2-7,NA,CAILRAYEQYF,TGTGCCATCCTAAGAGCCTACGAGCAGTACTTC
TRBV2,NA,TRBJ1-6,NA,CASSVTLDNSPLHF,TGTGCCAGCAGTGTTACTCTAGATAATTCACCCCTCCACTTT
TRBV3-1/TRBV3-2,NA,TRBJ1-3,once,CATGSSGNTIYF,TGTGCCACGGGTAGCTCTGGAAACACCATATATTTT
TRBV4-1,NA,TRBJ2-7,NA,CASSQVSRMLSEQYF,TGCGCCAGCAGCCAAGTTTCTAGGATGCTTTCTGAGCAGTACTTC
TRBV9,NA,TRBJ2-7,NA,CASSASTGEGYEQYF,TGTGCCAGCAGCGCGTCGACAGGGGAGGGCTACGAGCAGTACTTC
TRBV15,TRBD1,TRBJ1-2,NA,CATSREGTGGNYGYTF,TGTGCCACCAGCAGAGAGGGGACAGGGGGGAACTATGGCTACACCTTC
TRBV4-3,NA,TRBJ2-7,NA,CASSQGRGEQYF,TGCGCCAGCAGCCAAGGCAGGGGCGAGCAGTACTTC
TRBV13,NA,TRBJ1-3,NA,CASSLISGNTIYF,TGTGCCAGCAGCTTAATCTCCGGAAACACCATATATTTT
TRBV29-1,TRBD2,TRBJ2-5,NA,CSVGWTSLETQYF,TGCAGCGTGGGGTGGACTAGCTTAGAGACCCAGTACTTC
TRBV2,NA,TRBJ1-6,NA,CASSQAGGLASRSPLHF,TGTGCCAGCAGCCAAGCGGGGGGTTTAGCCTCCCGGTCACCCCTCCACTTT
TRBV12-5,NA,TRBJ1-3,once,CASGTDSGDNTIYF,TGTGCTAGTGGTACGGACAGCGGGGACAACACCATATATTTT
TRBV5-8,NA,TRBJ2-1,NA,CASSLRNEQFF,TGTGCCAGCAGCTTGCGGAATGAGCAGTTCTTC
TRBV5-1,NA,TRBJ1-2,NA,CASSDSAYGYTF,TGCGCCAGCAGCGACAGTGCATATGGCTACACCTTC
TRBV19,TRBD1,TRBJ1-2,few,CASTNYRDRGREGYTF,TGTGCCAGTACCAATTACCGGGACAGGGGGCGAGAAGGCTACACCTTC
TRBV28,NA,TRBJ1-6,NA,CASSFVHGAPLHF,TGTGCCAGCAGTTTTGTCCACGGTGCACCCCTCCACTTT
TRBV6-5,NA,TRBJ1-3,once,CASSYGGHLSGNTIYF,TGTGCCAGCAGTTACGGCGGACACCTCTCTGGAAACACCATATATTTT
TRBV9,NA,TRBJ2-2,NA,CASSVYAGELFF,TGTGCCAGCAGCGTATATGCCGGGGAGCTGTTTTTT
TRBV30,TRBD1,TRBJ2-7,NA,CAWSSPRDRGQEQYF,TGTGCCTGGAGTTCCCCCCGGGACAGGGGGCAGGAGCAGTACTTC
TRBV3-1/TRBV3-2,NA,TRBJ1-4,NA,CASSLQGGDEKLFF,TGTGCCAGCAGCCTGCAGGGTGGGGATGAAAAACTGTTTTTT
TRBV19,NA,TRBJ2-7,once,CASSIAAGTYEQYF,TGTGCCAGTAGTATAGCTGCGGGGACCTACGAGCAGTACTTC
TRBV7-3,TRBD2,TRBJ2-3,NA,CASSLSGRAGMGDTQYF,TGTGCCAGCAGCCTTAGCGGGAGGGCCGGTATGGGAGATACGCAGTATTTT
TRBV7-9,NA,TRBJ1-2,NA,CASTPGEWGGYTF,TGTGCCAGCACCCCGGGAGAGTGGGGTGGCTACACCTTC
TRBV5-6,NA,TRBJ1-4,NA,CASSRGGRQEKLFF,TGTGCCAGCAGCCGCGGGGGGCGACAGGAAAAACTGTTTTTT
TRBV6-5,NA,TRBJ2-7,NA,CASRGGQTQFYEQYF,TGTGCCAGCAGGGGTGGGCAGACCCAATTCTACGAGCAGTACTTC
TRBV9,TRBD1,TRBJ1-1,once,CASTPGQGTEAFF,TGTGCCAGCACCCCCGGACAGGGGACTGAAGCTTTCTTT
TRBV28,TRBD1,TRBJ1-2,NA,CASSSVDRGYYGYTF,TGTGCCAGCAGTTCTGTAGACAGGGGATACTATGGCTACACCTTC
TRBV6-2/TRBV6-3,TRBD2,TRBJ2-5,NA,CASSRDYAETQYF,TGTGCCAGCAGCCGGGACTACGCAGAGACCCAGTACTTC
TRBV3-1/TRBV3-2,TRBD1,TRBJ2-2,NA,CASSFGQANTGELFF,TGTGCCAGCAGCTTCGGACAGGCGAACACCGGGGAGCTGTTTTTT
TRBV27,NA,TRBJ1-4,few,CASSPVRGPGEKLFF,TGTGCCAGCAGTCCGGTTCGGGGTCCCGGTGAAAAACTGTTTTTT
TRBV20-1,NA,TRBJ1-1,NA,CSADDGGGAFF,TGCAGTGCTGATGATGGGGGGGGAGCTTTCTTT
TRBV24-1,TRBD2,TRBJ2-1,NA,CATSDFQTSGSNEQFF,TGTGCCACCAGTGATTTCCAGACTAGCGGGTCCAATGAGCAGTTCTTC
TRBV7-2,NA,TRBJ1-2,NA,CASSLNQLISNYGYTF,TGTGCCAGCAGCTTAAACCAGTTAATCTCTAACTATGGCTACACCTTC
TRBV10-3,NA,TRBJ1-5,NA,CAISESENQPQHF,TGTGCCATCAGTGAGTCCGAGAATCAGCCCCAGCATTTT
TRBV5-4,NA,TRBJ2-3,NA,CAWSPGGTDTQYF,TGTGCCTGGTCGCCAGGGGGCACAGATACGCAGTATTTT
TRBV4-3,TRBD1,TRBJ2-7,NA,CASSQDWDSRSYEQYF,TGCGCCAGCAGCCAAGATTGGGACAGTCGTTCCTACGAGCAGTACTTC
TRBV7-3,TRBD2,TRBJ2-5,NA,CASSPSGVAETQYF,TGTGCCAGCAGCCCTAGCGGAGTGGCAGAGACCCAGTACTTC
TRBV6-6,NA,TRBJ1-2,NA,CASSYGQYGYTF,TGTGCCAGCAGTTACGGGCAGTATGGCTACACCTTC
TRBV28,NA,TRBJ1-6,NA,CASTHPGESSPLHF,TGTGCCAGCACCCATCCGGGGGAGTCATCACCCCTCCACTTT
TRBV12-5,NA,TRBJ2-3,NA,CASGLVLGQGTDTQYF,TGTGCTAGTGGTTTGGTATTGGGGCAAGGCACAGATACGCAGTATTTT
TRBV3-1/TRBV3-2,NA,TRBJ2-6,NA,CASSQEAGANVLTF,TGTGCCAGCAGCCAAGAGGCCGGGGCCAACGTCCTGACTTTC
TRBV28,NA,TRBJ1-1,few,CASREGRNTEAFF,TGTGCCAGCAGGGAGGGCAGAAACACTGAAGCTTTCTTT
TRBV6-5,NA,TRBJ2-7,NA,CASSYFPGAYEQYF,TGTGCCAGCAGTTACTTCCCAGGGGCCTACGAGCAGTACTTC
TRBV28,TRBD1,TRBJ2-7,NA,CASSPPRDRGYEQYF,TGTGCCAGCAGTCCACCCCGGGACAGGGGCTACGAGCAGTACTTC
TRBV5-6,TRBD1,TRBJ1-2,NA,CASSWDRAYGYTF,TGTGCCAGCAGCTGGGACAGGGCCTATGGCTACACCTTC
TRBV7-9,NA,TRBJ1-1,few,CASSLGGPSNTEAFF,TGTGCCAGCAGCTTAGGGGGGCCGTCGAACACTGAAGCTTTCTTT
TRBV7-2,NA,TRBJ1-1,once,CASSLGRGTTEAFF,TGTGCCAGCAGCCTAGGTCGGGGGACCACTGAAGCTTTCTTT